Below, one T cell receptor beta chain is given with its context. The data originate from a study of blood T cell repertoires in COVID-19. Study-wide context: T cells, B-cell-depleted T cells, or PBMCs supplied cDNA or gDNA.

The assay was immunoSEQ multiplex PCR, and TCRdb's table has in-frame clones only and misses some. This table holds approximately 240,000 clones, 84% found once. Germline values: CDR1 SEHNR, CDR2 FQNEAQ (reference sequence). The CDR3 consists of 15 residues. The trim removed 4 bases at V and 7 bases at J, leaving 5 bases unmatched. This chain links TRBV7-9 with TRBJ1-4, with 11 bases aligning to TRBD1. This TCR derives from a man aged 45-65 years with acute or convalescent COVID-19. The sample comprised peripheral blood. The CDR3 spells CASSYGQGAFEKLFF. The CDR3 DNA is TGTGCCAGCAGCTACGGACAGGGGGCTTTTGAAAAACTGTTTTTT.